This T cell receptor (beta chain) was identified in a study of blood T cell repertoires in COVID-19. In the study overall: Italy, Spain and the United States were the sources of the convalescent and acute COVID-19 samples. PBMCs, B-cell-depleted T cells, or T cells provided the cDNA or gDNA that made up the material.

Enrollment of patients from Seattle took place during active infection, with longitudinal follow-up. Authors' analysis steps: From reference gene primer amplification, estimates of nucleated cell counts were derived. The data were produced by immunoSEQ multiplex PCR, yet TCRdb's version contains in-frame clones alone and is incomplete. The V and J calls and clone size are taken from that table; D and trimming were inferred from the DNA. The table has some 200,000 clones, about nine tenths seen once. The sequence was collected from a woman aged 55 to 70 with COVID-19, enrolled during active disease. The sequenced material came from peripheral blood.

The CDR3 loop reads CATETGAGNTIYF. In DNA, the CDR3 is TGTGCCACCGAGACAGGGGCGGGAAACACCATATATTTT. J is TRBJ1-3 and V is TRBV18, with 8 bases identical to TRBD1. This CDR3 is 13 amino acids long. V lost 10 bases, J lost 4 bases, and 6 bases stayed unmatched. CDR1 is KGHSH and CDR2 is LQKENI in the germline V gene.